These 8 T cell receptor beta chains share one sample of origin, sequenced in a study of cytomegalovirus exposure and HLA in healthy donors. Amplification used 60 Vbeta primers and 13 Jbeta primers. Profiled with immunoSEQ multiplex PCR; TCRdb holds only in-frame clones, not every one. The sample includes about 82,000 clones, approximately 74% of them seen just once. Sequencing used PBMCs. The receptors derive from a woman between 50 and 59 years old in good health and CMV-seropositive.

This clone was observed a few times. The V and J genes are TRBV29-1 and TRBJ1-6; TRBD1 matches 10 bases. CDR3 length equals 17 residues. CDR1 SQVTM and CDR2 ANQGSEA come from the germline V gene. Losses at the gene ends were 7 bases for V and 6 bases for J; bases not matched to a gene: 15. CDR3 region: CSALASLGQGGNSPLHF. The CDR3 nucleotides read TGCAGCGCGTTAGCTTCCCTCGGACAGGGGGGTAATTCACCCCTCCACTTT. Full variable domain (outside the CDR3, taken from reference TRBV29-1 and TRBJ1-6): SAVISQKPSRDICQRGTSLTIQCQVDSQVTMMFWYRQQPGQSLTLIATANQGSEATYESGFVIDKFPISRPNLTFSTLTVSNMSPEDSSIYLCSALASLGQGGNSPLHFGNGTRLTVT.

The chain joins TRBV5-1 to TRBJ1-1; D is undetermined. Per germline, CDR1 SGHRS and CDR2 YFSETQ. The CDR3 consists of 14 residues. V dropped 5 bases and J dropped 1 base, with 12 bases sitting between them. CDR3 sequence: CASSPVAANTEAFF. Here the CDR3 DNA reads TGCGCCAGCAGTCCCGTAGCCGCGAACACTGAAGCTTTCTTT.

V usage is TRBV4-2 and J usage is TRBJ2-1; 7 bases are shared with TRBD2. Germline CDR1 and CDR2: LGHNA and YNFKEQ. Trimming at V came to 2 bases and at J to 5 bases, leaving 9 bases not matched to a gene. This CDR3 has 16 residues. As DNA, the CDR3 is TGTGCCAGCAGCCAAAACACTGGACTAGTGAACAATGAGCAGTTCTTC. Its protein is CASSQNTGLVNNEQFF.

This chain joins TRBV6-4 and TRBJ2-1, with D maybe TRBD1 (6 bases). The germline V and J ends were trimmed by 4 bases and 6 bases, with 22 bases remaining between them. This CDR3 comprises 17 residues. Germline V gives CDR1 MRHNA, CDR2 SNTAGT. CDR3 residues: CASSASYRASLLNEQFF. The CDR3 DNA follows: TGTGCCAGCAGTGCGTCGTACAGGGCGTCACTCCTCAATGAGCAGTTCTTC.

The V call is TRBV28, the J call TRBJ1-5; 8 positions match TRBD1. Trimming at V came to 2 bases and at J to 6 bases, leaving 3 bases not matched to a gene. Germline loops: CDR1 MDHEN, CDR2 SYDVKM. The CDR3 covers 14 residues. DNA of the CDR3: TGTGCCAGCAGTTTAGGACAGGGAAGTCAGCCCCAGCATTTT. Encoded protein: CASSLGQGSQPQHF. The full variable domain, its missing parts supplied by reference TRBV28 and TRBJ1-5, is DVKVTQSSRYLVKRTGEKVFLECVQDMDHENMFWYRQDPGLGLRLIYFSYDVKMKEKGDIPEGYSVSREKKERFSLILESASTNQTSMYLCASSLGQGSQPQHFGDGTRLSIL.

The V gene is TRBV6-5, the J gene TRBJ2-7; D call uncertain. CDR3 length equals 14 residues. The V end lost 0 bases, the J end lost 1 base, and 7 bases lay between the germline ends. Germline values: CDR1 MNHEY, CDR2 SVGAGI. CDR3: CASSYSMSSYEQYF. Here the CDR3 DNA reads TGTGCCAGCAGTTACTCAATGTCATCCTACGAGCAGTACTTC.

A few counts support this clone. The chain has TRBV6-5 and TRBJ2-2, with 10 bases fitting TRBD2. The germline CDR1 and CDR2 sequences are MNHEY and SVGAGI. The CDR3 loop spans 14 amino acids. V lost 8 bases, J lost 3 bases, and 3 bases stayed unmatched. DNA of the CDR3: TGTGCCAGCCGGACTAGCGGACACACCGGGGAGCTGTTTTTT. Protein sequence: CASRTSGHTGELFF.

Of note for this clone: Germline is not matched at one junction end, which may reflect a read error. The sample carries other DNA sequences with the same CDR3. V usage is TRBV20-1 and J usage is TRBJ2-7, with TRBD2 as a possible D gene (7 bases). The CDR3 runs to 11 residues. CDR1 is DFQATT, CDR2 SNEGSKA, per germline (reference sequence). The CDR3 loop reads CSARGGYEQYF. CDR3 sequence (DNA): TGCAGCGCTAGGGGGGGCTACGAGCAGTACTTC.